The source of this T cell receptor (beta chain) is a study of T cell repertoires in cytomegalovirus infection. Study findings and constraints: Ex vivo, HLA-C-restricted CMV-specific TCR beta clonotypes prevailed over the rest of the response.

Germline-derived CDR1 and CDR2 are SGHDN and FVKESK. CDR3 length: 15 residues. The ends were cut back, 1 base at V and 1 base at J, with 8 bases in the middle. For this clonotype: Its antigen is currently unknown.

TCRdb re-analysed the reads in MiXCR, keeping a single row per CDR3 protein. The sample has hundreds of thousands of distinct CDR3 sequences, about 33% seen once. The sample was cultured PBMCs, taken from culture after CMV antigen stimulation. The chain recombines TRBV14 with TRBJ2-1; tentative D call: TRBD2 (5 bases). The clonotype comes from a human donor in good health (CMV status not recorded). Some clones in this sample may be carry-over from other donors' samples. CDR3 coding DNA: TGTGCCAGCAGCCAAGTGGCGGGTTCCTACAATGAGCAGTTCTTC. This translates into CASSQVAGSYNEQFF.